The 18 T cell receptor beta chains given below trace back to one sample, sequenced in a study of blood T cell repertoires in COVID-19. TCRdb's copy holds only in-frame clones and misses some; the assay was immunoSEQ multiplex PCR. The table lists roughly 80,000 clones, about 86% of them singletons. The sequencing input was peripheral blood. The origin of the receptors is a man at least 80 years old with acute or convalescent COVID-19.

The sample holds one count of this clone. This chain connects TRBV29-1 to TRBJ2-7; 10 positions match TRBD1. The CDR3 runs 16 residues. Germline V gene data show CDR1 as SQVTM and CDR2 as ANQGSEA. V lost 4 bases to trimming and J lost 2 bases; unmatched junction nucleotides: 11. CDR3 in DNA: TGCAGCGTTGGACCACTAGGGACAGGGGAACCCTACGAGCAGTACTTC. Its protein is CSVGPLGTGEPYEQYF.

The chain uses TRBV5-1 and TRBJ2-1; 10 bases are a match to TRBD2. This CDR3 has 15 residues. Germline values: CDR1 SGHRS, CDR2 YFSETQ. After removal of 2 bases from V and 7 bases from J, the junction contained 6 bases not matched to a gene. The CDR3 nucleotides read TGCGCCAGCAGCTTAACGGCTAGCGGGAGTAATGAGCAGTTCTTC. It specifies CASSLTASGSNEQFF.

CDR3 DNA: TGTGCCAGCAGCTTGGGGGTGGGAGGATCGGACTATGGCTACACCTTC. It translates to CASSLGVGGSDYGYTF. The rearrangement uses TRBV5-4 and TRBJ1-2; no clear D. Germline-derived CDR1 and CDR2 are SGHNT and YYREEE (reference sequence). The CDR3 totals 16 residues. V shed 0 bases and J shed 3 bases, with 15 bases lying between them. Complete variable domain (other parts from reference TRBV5-4 and TRBJ1-2): ETGVTQSPTHLIKTRGQQVTLRCSSQSGHNTVSWYQQALGQGPQFIFQYYREEENGRGNFPPRFSGLQFPNYSSELNVNALELDDSALYLCASSLGVGGSDYGYTFGSGTRLTVV.

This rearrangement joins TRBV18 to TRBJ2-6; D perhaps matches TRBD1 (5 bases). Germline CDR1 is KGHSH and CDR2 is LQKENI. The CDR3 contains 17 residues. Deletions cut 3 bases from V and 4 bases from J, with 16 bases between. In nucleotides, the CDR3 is TGTGCCAGCTCACCGAAGCAGGGTGCGAAGGGGGCCAACGTCCTGACTTTC. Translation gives CASSPKQGAKGANVLTF.

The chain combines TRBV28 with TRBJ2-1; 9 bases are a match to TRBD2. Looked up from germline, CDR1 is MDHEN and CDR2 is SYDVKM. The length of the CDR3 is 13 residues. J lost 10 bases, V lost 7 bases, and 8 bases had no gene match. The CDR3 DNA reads TGTGCCAGCATAGAAGCGGGAGGCCGAGAGCAGTTCTTC. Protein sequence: CASIEAGGREQFF.

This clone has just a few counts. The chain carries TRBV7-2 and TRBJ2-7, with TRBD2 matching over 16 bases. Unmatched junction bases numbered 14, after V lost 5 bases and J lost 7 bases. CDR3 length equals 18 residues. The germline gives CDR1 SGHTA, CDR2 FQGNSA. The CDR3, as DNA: TGTGCCAGCAGCGTCTTTTCCGGGACTAGCGGGAGGGGTCTTGAGCAGTACTTC. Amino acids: CASSVFSGTSGRGLEQYF.

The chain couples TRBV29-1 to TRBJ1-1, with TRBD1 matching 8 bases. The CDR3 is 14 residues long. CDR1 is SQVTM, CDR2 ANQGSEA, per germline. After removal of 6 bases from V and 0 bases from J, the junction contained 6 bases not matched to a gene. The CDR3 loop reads CSVPRDRLNTEAFF. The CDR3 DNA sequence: TGCAGCGTCCCCCGGGACAGGTTGAACACTGAAGCTTTCTTT.

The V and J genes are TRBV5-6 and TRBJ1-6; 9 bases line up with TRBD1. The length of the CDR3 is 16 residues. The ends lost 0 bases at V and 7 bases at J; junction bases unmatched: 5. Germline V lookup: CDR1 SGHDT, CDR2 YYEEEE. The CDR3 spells CASSLGPGQGNSPLHF. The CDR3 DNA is TGTGCCAGCAGCTTGGGACCGGGACAGGGAAATTCACCCCTCCACTTT.

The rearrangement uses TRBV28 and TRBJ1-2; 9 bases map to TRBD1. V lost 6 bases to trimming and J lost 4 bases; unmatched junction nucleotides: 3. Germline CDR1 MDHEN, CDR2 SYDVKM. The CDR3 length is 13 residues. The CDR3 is CASRGQGLYGYTF. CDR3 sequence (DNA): TGTGCCAGCAGGGGACAGGGCCTCTATGGCTACACCTTC.

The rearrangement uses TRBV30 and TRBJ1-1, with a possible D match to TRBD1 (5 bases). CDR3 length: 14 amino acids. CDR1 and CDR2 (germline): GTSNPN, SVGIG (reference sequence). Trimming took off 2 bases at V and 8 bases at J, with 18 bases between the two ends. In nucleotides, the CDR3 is TGTGCCTGGAGTCCCGATGTCGCCGGACACGAAGCTTTCTTT. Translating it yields CAWSPDVAGHEAFF.

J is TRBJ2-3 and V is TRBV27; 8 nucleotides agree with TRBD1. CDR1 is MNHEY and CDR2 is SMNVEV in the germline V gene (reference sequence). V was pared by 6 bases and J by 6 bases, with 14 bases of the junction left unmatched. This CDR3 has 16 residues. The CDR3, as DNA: TGTGCCAGCAGGGGGGCAGGACAGGGAAGTGCGGATACGCAGTATTTT. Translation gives CASRGAGQGSADTQYF.

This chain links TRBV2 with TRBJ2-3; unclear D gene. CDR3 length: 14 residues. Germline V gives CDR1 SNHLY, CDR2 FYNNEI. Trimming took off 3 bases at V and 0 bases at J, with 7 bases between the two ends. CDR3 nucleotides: TGTGCCAGCAGTGATATACAGAGCACAGATACGCAGTATTTT. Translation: CASSDIQSTDTQYF.

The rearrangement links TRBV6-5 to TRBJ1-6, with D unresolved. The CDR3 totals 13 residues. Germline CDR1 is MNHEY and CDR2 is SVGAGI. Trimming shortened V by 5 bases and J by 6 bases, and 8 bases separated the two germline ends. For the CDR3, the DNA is TGTGCCAGCAGTAAGGGAGCTAATTCACCCCTCCACTTT. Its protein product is CASSKGANSPLHF.

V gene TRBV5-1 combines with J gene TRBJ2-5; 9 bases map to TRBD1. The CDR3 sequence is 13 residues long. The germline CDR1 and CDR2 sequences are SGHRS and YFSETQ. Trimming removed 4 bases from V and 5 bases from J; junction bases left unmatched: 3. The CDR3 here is CASSQGQGETQYF. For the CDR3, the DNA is TGCGCCAGCAGCCAAGGACAGGGGGAGACCCAGTACTTC.

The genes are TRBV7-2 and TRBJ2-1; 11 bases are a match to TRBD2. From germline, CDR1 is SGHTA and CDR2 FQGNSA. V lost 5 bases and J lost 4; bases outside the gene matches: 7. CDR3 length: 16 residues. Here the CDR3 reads CASSRVGTSGYNEQFF. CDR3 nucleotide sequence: TGTGCCAGCAGCAGGGTGGGGACTAGCGGATACAATGAGCAGTTCTTC.

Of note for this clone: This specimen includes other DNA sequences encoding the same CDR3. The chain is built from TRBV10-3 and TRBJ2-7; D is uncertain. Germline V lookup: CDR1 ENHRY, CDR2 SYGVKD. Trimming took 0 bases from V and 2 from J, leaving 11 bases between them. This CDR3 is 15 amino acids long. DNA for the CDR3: TGTGCCATCAGTGAGTCGACATCCCCCACCTACGAGCAGTACTTC. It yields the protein CAISESTSPTYEQYF.

In DNA form, the CDR3 reads TGTGCCAGCTCACCGACAGGGCGGAGAGAGACCCAGTACTTC. As protein: CASSPTGRRETQYF. The chain has TRBV18 and TRBJ2-5, with 7 bases matching TRBD1. The ends lost 3 bases at V and 4 bases at J; junction bases unmatched: 5. The CDR3 runs 14 residues. Germline CDR1 and CDR2: KGHSH and LQKENI. Full variable domain (remainder filled in from reference TRBV18 and TRBJ2-5): NAGVMQNPRHLVRRRGQEARLRCSPMKGHSHVYWYRQLPEEGLKFMVYLQKENIIDESGMPKERFSAEFPKEGPSILRIQQVVRGDSAAYFCASSPTGRRETQYFGPGTRLLVL.

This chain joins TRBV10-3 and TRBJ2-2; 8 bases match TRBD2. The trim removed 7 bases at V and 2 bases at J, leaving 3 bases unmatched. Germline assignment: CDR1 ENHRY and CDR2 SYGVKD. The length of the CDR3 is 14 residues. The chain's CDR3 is CAINSGTNTGELFF. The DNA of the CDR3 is TGTGCCATCAATAGCGGGACAAACACCGGGGAGCTGTTTTTT.